What follows are 17 T cell receptor beta chains derived from one specimen sequenced in a study of T cell responses to AZD1222 COVID-19 vaccine. Some clones are missing from TCRdb's copy, which holds only in-frame ones; the method was immunoSEQ multiplex PCR. Of some 110,000 clones in the sample, approximately 86% were seen once. The sample consisted of peripheral blood, taken 28 days after the second AZD1222 dose. The receptors come from an adult who received the AZD1222 COVID-19 vaccine.

V gene TRBV5-5 combines with J gene TRBJ1-1; perhaps TRBD1 as D (5 bases). Germline V CDR1 and CDR2: SGHKS, YYEKEE (reference sequence). The CDR3 sequence is 14 residues long. With 0 bases removed from V and 4 bases from J, the gap between germline ends came to 10 bases. CDR3 sequence (DNA): TGTGCCAGCAGCTTGGAGTGGGGCAGCACTGAAGCTTTCTTT. Translation gives CASSLEWGSTEAFF.

The table lists this clone with a count of one. The V gene is TRBV5-5, the J gene TRBJ1-5, with TRBD1 matching 7 bases. The CDR3 spans 16 residues. Germline CDR1 SGHKS, CDR2 YYEKEE (reference sequence). Germline trimming cut 4 bases from V and 1 base from J; bases unmatched to any gene: 8. CDR3 loop: CASSRTSGGSNQPQHF. As DNA, the CDR3 is TGTGCCAGCAGCAGGACCTCAGGGGGAAGCAATCAGCCCCAGCATTTT. Full variable domain (rest looked up from reference TRBV5-5 and TRBJ1-5): DAGVTQSPTHLIKTRGQQVTLRCSPISGHKSVSWYQQVLGQGPQFIFQYYEKEERGRGNFPDRFSARQFPNYSSELNVNALLLGDSALYLCASSRTSGGSNQPQHFGDGTRLSIL.

V gene TRBV19 combines with J gene TRBJ2-1, with a weak D call TRBD1 (5 bases). Germline V gene data show CDR1 as LNHDA and CDR2 as SQIVND (reference sequence). Between the trimmed V and J ends, which lost 4 bases and 4 bases, there was a span of 14 bases. The CDR3 runs 15 residues. DNA for the CDR3: TGTGCCAGTAGTAGACCTGGACAACTATACAATGAGCAGTTCTTC. This sequence encodes CASSRPGQLYNEQFF.

V and J are TRBV19 and TRBJ1-1; 7 positions agree with TRBD1. Trimming cost V 3 bases and J 6 bases; bases outside gene matches: 7. Germline V CDR1 and CDR2: LNHDA, SQIVND (reference sequence). CDR3 length: 14 amino acids. In nucleotides, the CDR3 is TGTGCCAGTAGTATTTCACAGGGGAAGGCTGAAGCTTTCTTT. This gives the protein CASSISQGKAEAFF.

This clone occurred once. The V call is TRBV28, the J call TRBJ1-1; 8 positions agree with TRBD1. The V and J ends lost 1 base and 10 bases, in that order; junction bases with no gene match: 17. Per germline, CDR1 MDHEN and CDR2 SYDVKM. This CDR3 region has 17 residues. The CDR3: CASSLFPRDRKPSGAFF. CDR3 in DNA: TGTGCCAGCAGTTTATTCCCCCGGGACAGGAAACCCTCTGGAGCTTTCTTT.

The rearrangement uses TRBV7-8 and TRBJ1-1; 7 nucleotides align to TRBD1. With V trimmed by 3 bases and J by 1 base, 5 bases remained unmatched. The CDR3 loop spans 15 amino acids. CDR1 is SGHVS and CDR2 is FQNEAQ in the germline V gene. This CDR3 reads CASSFSDRANTEAFF. The CDR3 region has the DNA TGTGCCAGCAGCTTTAGTGACAGGGCGAACACTGAAGCTTTCTTT.

This sequence joins TRBV18 and TRBJ1-1; D is possibly TRBD1 (5 bases). Germline V gives CDR1 KGHSH, CDR2 LQKENI. The CDR3 sequence is 16 residues long. V gave up 1 base and J gave up 0 bases, with 12 bases separating them. The CDR3 nucleotides read TGTGCCAGCTCACCACTGATTAGGGGATTGAACACTGAAGCTTTCTTT. Translated: CASSPLIRGLNTEAFF.

The V gene is TRBV15, the J gene TRBJ1-3; D unresolved. Looked up from germline, CDR1 is LNHNV and CDR2 is YYDKDF (reference sequence). This CDR3 has 14 residues. Deletions cut 0 bases from V and 4 bases from J, with 7 bases between. The CDR3 bases are TGTGCCACCAGCAGAGATCGAGCCGGAAACACCATATATTTT. Its translation: CATSRDRAGNTIYF.

This chain uses TRBV19 with TRBJ2-7; TRBD1 agrees at 9 bases. CDR1 and CDR2 (germline): LNHDA, SQIVND (reference sequence). The V segment lost 4 bases and the J segment 3 bases; nucleotides outside the gene matches: 1. This CDR3 contains 13 residues. The CDR3 sequence: CASSKDRGYEQYF. As DNA, the CDR3 is TGTGCCAGTAGTAAGGACAGGGGCTACGAGCAGTACTTC.

The chain carries TRBV28 and TRBJ2-2; no firm D call. Per the germline V gene, CDR1 is MDHEN and CDR2 is SYDVKM. Deletions cut 2 bases from V and 5 bases from J, with 15 bases between. The CDR3 extends over 16 amino acids. The CDR3 loop reads CASSLEDDWRTGELFF. The CDR3 nucleotides read TGTGCCAGCAGTTTAGAAGACGACTGGCGGACCGGGGAGCTGTTTTTT.

This chain joins TRBV30 and TRBJ1-5; possibly TRBD1 for D (6 bases). The ends were cut back, 5 bases at V and 5 bases at J, with 13 bases in the middle. Germline CDR1 is GTSNPN and CDR2 is SVGIG (reference sequence). The CDR3 is made up of 13 amino acids. CDR3 residues: CAWAPGADQPQHF. CDR3 coding DNA: TGTGCCTGGGCCCCAGGGGCGGATCAGCCCCAGCATTTT.

This clone was found many times. The chain is built from TRBV27 and TRBJ2-1, with D possibly being TRBD2 (6 bases). Trimming took off 5 bases at V and 12 bases at J, with 17 bases between the two ends. In germline, CDR1 is MNHEY, CDR2 SMNVEV (reference sequence). The CDR3 runs to 13 residues. The CDR3: CASSRRGLDGQFF. DNA for the CDR3: TGTGCCAGCAGTAGACGGGGACTCGATGGGCAGTTCTTC.

In this sample, this clone is medium-sized. This chain joins TRBV5-1 and TRBJ2-1, with D possibly being TRBD2 (5 bases). CDR3 size: 15 residues. The ends were cut back, 2 bases at V and 8 bases at J, with 17 bases in the middle. Germline-derived CDR1 and CDR2 are SGHRS and YFSETQ. CDR3 protein: CASSLLDPTGYEQFF. Written as DNA, the CDR3 is TGCGCCAGCAGCTTACTAGATCCTACGGGCTATGAGCAGTTCTTC.

This sequence joins TRBV1 and TRBJ1-1; the table's D call, TRBD1, has no DNA check behind it. TRBV1 is a listed pseudogene. The CDR3 consists of 18 residues. Here the CDR3 reads CTSSASGTGTFMNTEAFF. In DNA, the CDR3 is TGCACCAGCAGCGCCTCCGGGACAGGGACCTTCATGAACACTGAAGCTTTCTTT.

The gene calls are TRBV19 and TRBJ1-2; 7 bases match TRBD1. Germline V gene lookup returns CDR1 LNHDA and CDR2 SQIVND (reference sequence). J lost 7 bases, V lost 3 bases, and 11 bases had no gene match. The CDR3 extends over 15 amino acids. CDR3 amino acids: CASSIFGQVVSGYTF. In nucleotides, the CDR3 is TGTGCCAGTAGTATTTTCGGACAGGTAGTTTCTGGCTACACCTTC.

The chain is built from TRBV7-9 and TRBJ1-4; TRBD1 is a possible D gene (5 bases). Germline CDR1 reads SEHNR; CDR2 reads FQNEAQ (reference sequence). The CDR3 contains 16 residues. Trimming shortened V by 3 bases and J by 0 bases, and 11 bases separated the two germline ends. The DNA of the CDR3 is TGTGCCAGCAGCTTCAGCGGGGCTTCAACTAATGAAAAACTGTTTTTT. Translation gives CASSFSGASTNEKLFF.

The chain couples TRBV5-1 to TRBJ1-2, with D possibly TRBD1 on 5 matching bases. Trimming took off 2 bases at V and 4 bases at J, with 18 bases between the two ends. This CDR3 is built from 16 residues. Per the germline V gene, CDR1 is SGHRS and CDR2 is YFSETQ. The CDR3 is CASSFGGDPAGYGYTF. DNA of the CDR3: TGCGCCAGCAGCTTTGGGGGGGACCCCGCTGGCTATGGCTACACCTTC.